This T cell receptor beta chain was documented in a study of blood T cell repertoires in COVID-19. Authors' analysis steps: Reference gene primer amplification in the assay estimated nucleated cell counts. Measured with immunoSEQ multiplex PCR; TCRdb has only the in-frame clones, and not every one. V, J and clone size derive from that table, while D and trimming were established from the DNA sequence. The data show around 300,000 clones, 70% to 90% seen once. The CDR3 length is 14 residues. Trimming took off 3 bases at V and 5 bases at J, with 10 bases between the two ends. From germline, CDR1 is SGHTA and CDR2 FQGNSA.

The chain is built from TRBV7-2 and TRBJ1-4; the D is unclear. The receptor was derived from a human donor in a cohort sampled during active COVID-19. Material for sequencing was peripheral blood. The chain's CDR3 is CASSLTPGNEKLFF. Written as DNA, the CDR3 is TGTGCCAGCAGCTTGACACCGGGGAATGAAAAACTGTTTTTT.